This entry describes one TCR beta chain. Its specificity is not known. CDR3 length equals 17 residues. CDR1 and CDR2 (germline): SGHDN, FVKESK. The J segment lost 1 base and the V segment lost 4 bases, leaving 2 bases of the junction unmatched. This record belongs to a study of long-term antiretroviral therapy in people with HIV. The overall study: Some samples came about a decade before the 2015 immediate-ART recommendation, and these were the earliest.

Survey level was the resolution at which the v3.0 immunoSEQ assay ran. Data came from immunoSEQ multiplex PCR; TCRdb stores just in-frame clones and leaves some out. The sample carries fewer than 35,000 clones, 85% recorded once. General study findings and limits: Clones expanded before ART dominated the repertoire at all time points. CDR3 length ranges were narrower in HIV repertoires than in controls. ART preceded a rise in diversity that nonetheless stayed lower than in transplant donor controls.

V and J are TRBV14 and TRBJ2-6, with TRBD2 matching over 12 bases. The TCR comes from a man younger than 30 with HIV. The specimen comprised unsorted PBMCs, sampled about 3.3 years after starting antiretroviral therapy. This CDR3 reads CASSPTSGSSGANVLTF. The CDR3 coding sequence is TGTGCCAGCAGCCCGACTAGCGGGAGTTCTGGGGCCAACGTCCTGACTTTC.